This T cell receptor (beta chain) was recovered during a study of T cell changes during pregnancy in multiple sclerosis. In germline, CDR1 is SNHLY, CDR2 FYNNEI. The CDR3 consists of 16 residues. Trimming removed 0 bases at V and 11 bases at J, with 17 bases between. TCRdb's table, derived via immunoSEQ multiplex PCR, lists solely in-frame clones and lacks some. The repertoire has 35,000 to 50,000 clones, 90% of them found once; the top ten carry approximately 4.7%. Sequencing used peripheral blood, obtained in the second trimester of pregnancy. This sequence joins TRBV2 and TRBJ1-6, with D uncertain. This TCR derives from a female donor in good health, enrolled as a control in a pregnancy study. CDR3 DNA sequence: TGTGCCAGCAGTGAAGCGTGGGCAGATCTCCAAACACCCCTCCACTTT. Amino acids: CASSEAWADLQTPLHF.